The 13 T cell receptor beta chains reported below all come from one sample, sequenced in a study of cytomegalovirus exposure and HLA in healthy donors. The PCR contained 60 Vbeta and 13 Jbeta primers. Clones were read by immunoSEQ multiplex PCR, and TCRdb kept only the in-frame ones, dropping some. The sample yields some 150,000 clones, about 80% seen once. The sequenced material came from PBMCs. These receptors originate from a man aged 25-40 years in good health and CMV-seropositive.

With respect to this clone: It is likely a read error, because the conserved phenylalanine at the end of the CDR3 is missing. No DNA is shown, since the ends of the CDR3 on it are uncertain; the CDR3 is the one TCRdb lists. V is TRBV7-5 and J is TRBJ2-7; the table's D call, TRBD1, was not checked against the DNA. TRBV7-5 is a pseudogene. Termini included, the CDR3 measures 11 amino acids. This chain's CDR3 is CARSLEGSLRN.

The genes are TRBV6-1 and TRBJ2-7, with D unclear. The CDR3 contains 13 residues. From germline, CDR1 is MNHNS and CDR2 SASEGT. V lost 7 bases and J lost 10, with 20 bases in between. CDR3 DNA sequence: TGTGCCAGCATATCCGGTCTAAGCGTCTATCAGTACTTC. This translates into CASISGLSVYQYF.

The chain recombines TRBV2 with TRBJ1-5, with 7 nucleotides matching TRBD1. Germline CDR1 reads SNHLY; CDR2 reads FYNNEI. The CDR3 contains 14 residues. J gave up 4 bases and V 3 bases, and 3 bases lay outside the gene matches. CDR3 coding DNA: TGTGCCAGCAGTGAGGACAGGCCAAATCAGCCCCAGCATTTT. This codes for CASSEDRPNQPQHF.

J is TRBJ2-3 and V is TRBV7-2, with D maybe TRBD1 (6 bases). The CDR3 length is 16 residues. Germline V gene sequence: CDR1 SGHTA, CDR2 FQGNSA. The ends were cut back, 5 bases at V and 4 bases at J, with 19 bases in the middle. The DNA for the CDR3 is TGTGCCAGCAGCCTACAACCTGGGGGCCGCCCAGATACGCAGTATTTT. Its protein product is CASSLQPGGRPDTQYF.

V usage is TRBV9 and J usage is TRBJ2-3; D not certain. V was trimmed by 0 bases and J by 1 base, leaving 9 bases between them. Per germline, CDR1 SGDLS and CDR2 YYNGEE. The CDR3 has 15 residues. The CDR3 sequence: CASSVETGGTDTQYF. Here the CDR3 DNA reads TGTGCCAGCAGCGTAGAAACTGGTGGCACAGATACGCAGTATTTT.

J is TRBJ1-5 and V is TRBV6-1; D remains ambiguous. This CDR3 is built from 17 residues. The V end was cut by 6 bases, the J end by 0 bases, with 18 bases between. Germline CDR1 is MNHNS and CDR2 is SASEGT. The CDR3 DNA is TGTGCCAGCAGGGAATCCGACCGACAATTTAGCAATCAGCCCCAGCATTTT. Its protein product is CASRESDRQFSNQPQHF.

This clone was counted only a few times. The rearrangement uses TRBV18 and TRBJ2-6, with D perhaps matching TRBD1 (6 bases). V lost 3 bases and J 0 bases, leaving 9 bases between the germline ends. The V gene's germline CDR1 is KGHSH and CDR2 LQKENI. The CDR3 totals 16 residues. CDR3 region: CASSPLDSSGANVLTF. Written as DNA, the CDR3 is TGTGCCAGCTCACCTTTGGACAGCTCTGGGGCCAACGTCCTGACTTTC.

CDR3 residues: CASSLWYGTGEDEQYF. DNA of the CDR3: TGTGCCAGCAGTTTATGGTATGGGACAGGGGAGGACGAGCAGTACTTC. This chain links TRBV28 with TRBJ2-7, with 10 bases matching TRBD1. Losses at the gene ends were 0 bases for V and 5 bases for J; bases not matched to a gene: 7. The CDR3 spans 16 residues. Looked up from germline, CDR1 is MDHEN and CDR2 is SYDVKM.

The V call is TRBV7-9, the J call TRBJ1-6, with 9 bases identical to TRBD1. The germline V gene has CDR1 SEHNR and CDR2 FQNEAQ (reference sequence). CDR3 length: 14 amino acids. The J segment lost 7 bases and the V segment lost 5 bases, leaving 3 bases of the junction unmatched. CDR3 region: CASSSGTGNSPLHF. CDR3 coding DNA: TGTGCCAGCAGCAGCGGGACAGGGAATTCACCCCTCCACTTT.

V gene TRBV28 combines with J gene TRBJ1-5; 8 bases line up with TRBD1. Looked up from germline, CDR1 is MDHEN and CDR2 is SYDVKM. Trimming took 5 bases from V and 5 from J; bases not matched to a gene: 8. The CDR3 consists of 15 residues. Here the CDR3 DNA reads TGTGCCAGCAGTGCTTCAGGGGGCGCAGATCAGCCCCAGCATTTT. The encoded protein is CASSASGGADQPQHF.

The chain carries TRBV7-8 and TRBJ1-2, with TRBD1 matching over 7 bases. The J segment lost 7 bases and the V segment lost 4 bases, leaving 12 bases of the junction unmatched. Per the germline V gene, CDR1 is SGHVS and CDR2 is FQNEAQ. The CDR3 runs to 15 residues. The CDR3 here is CASSSPTGAVGGYTF. In nucleotides, the CDR3 is TGTGCCAGCAGCTCGCCAACAGGGGCGGTGGGTGGCTACACCTTC.

This chain uses TRBV6-1 with TRBJ2-3; D is undetermined. Germline values: CDR1 MNHNS, CDR2 SASEGT. Trimming stripped 3 bases from V and 6 bases from J, with 7 bases between. The CDR3 spans 12 residues. The CDR3 DNA reads TGTGCCAGCAGTGACCTAGAGGATACGCAGTATTTT. The encoded protein is CASSDLEDTQYF.

CDR3 bases: TGTGCCAGTAGTCCCCCGGGGGGATTTTACAATGAGCAGTTCTTC. The encoded protein is CASSPPGGFYNEQFF. This chain links TRBV19 with TRBJ2-1, with 7 bases identical to TRBD2. The CDR3 spans 15 residues. Looked up from germline, CDR1 is LNHDA and CDR2 is SQIVND (reference sequence). V trimming: 5 bases; J trimming: 4 bases; junction bases outside the gene matches: 8.